This T cell receptor (beta chain) is drawn from a study of T cell responses to AZD1222 COVID-19 vaccine. Overall study context: Second-dose groups at about 4 or about 12 weeks were pooled.

TCRdb keeps only in-frame clones here, not all; method: immunoSEQ multiplex PCR. The sample yields approximately 71,000 clones, around nine tenths seen once. This clone was detected only a few times. Germline V gene sequence: CDR1 ENHRY, CDR2 SYGVKD. The length of the CDR3 is 13 residues. V was clipped by 0 bases and J by 6 bases, with 7 bases between them. This TCR came from an adult in good health. The sequencing used peripheral blood, collected on day 0 of AZD1222 vaccination. This chain uses TRBV10-3 with TRBJ2-3; D not certain. CDR3 coding DNA: TGTGCCATCAGTGAGTCGACCCGGGATACGCAGTATTTT. This encodes CAISESTRDTQYF.